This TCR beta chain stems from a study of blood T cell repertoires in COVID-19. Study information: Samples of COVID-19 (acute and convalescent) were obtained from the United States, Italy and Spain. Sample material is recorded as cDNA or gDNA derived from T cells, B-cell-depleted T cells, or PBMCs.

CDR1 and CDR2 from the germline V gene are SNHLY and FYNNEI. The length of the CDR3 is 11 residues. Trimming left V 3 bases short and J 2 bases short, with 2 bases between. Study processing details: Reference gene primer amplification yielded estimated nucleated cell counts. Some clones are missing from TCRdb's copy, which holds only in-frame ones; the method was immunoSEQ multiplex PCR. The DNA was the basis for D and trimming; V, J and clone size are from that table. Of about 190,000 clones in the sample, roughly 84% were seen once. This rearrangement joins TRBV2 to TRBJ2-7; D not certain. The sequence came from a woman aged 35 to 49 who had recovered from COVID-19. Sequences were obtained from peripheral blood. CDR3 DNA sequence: TGTGCCAGCAGTGACGCCTACGAGCAGTACTTC. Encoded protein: CASSDAYEQYF.